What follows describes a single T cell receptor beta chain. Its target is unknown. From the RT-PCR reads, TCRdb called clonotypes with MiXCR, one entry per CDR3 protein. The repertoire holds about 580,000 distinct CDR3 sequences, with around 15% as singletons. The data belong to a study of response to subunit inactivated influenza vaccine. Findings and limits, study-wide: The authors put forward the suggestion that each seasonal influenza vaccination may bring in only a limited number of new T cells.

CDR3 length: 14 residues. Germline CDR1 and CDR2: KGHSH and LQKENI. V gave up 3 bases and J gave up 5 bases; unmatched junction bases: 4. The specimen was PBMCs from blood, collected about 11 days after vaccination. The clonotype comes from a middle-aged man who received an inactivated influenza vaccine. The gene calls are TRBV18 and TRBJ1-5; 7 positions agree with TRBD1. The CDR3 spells CASSPDRTYQPQHF. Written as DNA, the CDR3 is TGTGCCAGCTCACCGGACAGGACCTATCAGCCCCAGCATTTT.